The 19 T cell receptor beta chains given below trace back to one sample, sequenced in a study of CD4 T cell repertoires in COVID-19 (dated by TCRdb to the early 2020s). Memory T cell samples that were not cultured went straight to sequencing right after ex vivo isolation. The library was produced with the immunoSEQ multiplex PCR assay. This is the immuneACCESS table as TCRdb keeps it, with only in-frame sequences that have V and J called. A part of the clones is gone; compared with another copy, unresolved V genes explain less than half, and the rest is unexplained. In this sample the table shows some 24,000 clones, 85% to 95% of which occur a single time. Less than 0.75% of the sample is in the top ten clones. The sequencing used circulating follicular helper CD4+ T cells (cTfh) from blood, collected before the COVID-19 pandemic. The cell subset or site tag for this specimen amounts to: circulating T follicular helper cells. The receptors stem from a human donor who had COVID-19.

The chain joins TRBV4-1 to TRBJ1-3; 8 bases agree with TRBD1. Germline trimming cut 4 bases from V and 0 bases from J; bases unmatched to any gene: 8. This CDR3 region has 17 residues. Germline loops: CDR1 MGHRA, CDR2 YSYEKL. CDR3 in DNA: TGCGCCAGCAGCCGACAGGGGCTCTCTATCTCTGGAAACACCATATATTTT. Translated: CASSRQGLSISGNTIYF.

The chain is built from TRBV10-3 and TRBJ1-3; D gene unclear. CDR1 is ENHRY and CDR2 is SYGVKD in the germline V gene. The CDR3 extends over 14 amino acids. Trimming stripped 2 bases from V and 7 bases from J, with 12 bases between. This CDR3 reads CAISETGARNTIYF. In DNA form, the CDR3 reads TGTGCCATCAGTGAGACCGGTGCACGGAACACCATATATTTT.

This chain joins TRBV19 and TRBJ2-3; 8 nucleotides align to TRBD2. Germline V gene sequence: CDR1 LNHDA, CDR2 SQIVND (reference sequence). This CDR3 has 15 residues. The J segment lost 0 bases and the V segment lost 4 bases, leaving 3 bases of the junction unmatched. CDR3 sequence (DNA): TGTGCCAGTAGTACCCAGCGGGGGAGCACAGATACGCAGTATTTT. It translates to CASSTQRGSTDTQYF.

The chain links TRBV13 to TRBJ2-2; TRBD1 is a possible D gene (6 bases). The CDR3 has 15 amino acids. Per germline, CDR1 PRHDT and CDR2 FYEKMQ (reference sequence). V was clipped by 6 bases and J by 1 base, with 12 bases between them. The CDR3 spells CASSPGTQNTGELFF. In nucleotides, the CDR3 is TGTGCCAGCAGTCCCGGGACACAGAACACCGGGGAGCTGTTTTTT. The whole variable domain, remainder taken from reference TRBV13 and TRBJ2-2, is AAGVIQSPRHLIKEKRETATLKCYPIPRHDTVYWYQQGPGQDPQFLISFYEKMQSDKGSIPDRFSAQQFSDYHSELNMSSLELGDSALYFCASSPGTQNTGELFFGEGSRLTVL.

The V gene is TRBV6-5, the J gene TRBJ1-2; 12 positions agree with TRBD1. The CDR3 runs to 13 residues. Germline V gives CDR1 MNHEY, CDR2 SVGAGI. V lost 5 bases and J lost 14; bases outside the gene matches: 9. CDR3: CASSDRDRGRETF. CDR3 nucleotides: TGTGCCAGCAGTGATCGGGACAGGGGGCGCGAAACCTTC.

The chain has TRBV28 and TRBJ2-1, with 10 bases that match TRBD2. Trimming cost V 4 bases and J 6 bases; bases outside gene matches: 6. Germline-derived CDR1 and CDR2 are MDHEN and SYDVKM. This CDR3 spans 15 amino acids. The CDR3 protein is CASSSSSGGRNEQFF. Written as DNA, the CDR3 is TGTGCCAGCAGTTCCTCTAGCGGGGGTCGCAATGAGCAGTTCTTC.

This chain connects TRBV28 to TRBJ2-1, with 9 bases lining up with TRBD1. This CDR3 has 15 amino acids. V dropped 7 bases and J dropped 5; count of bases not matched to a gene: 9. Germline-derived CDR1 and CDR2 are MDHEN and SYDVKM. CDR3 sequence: CASIPTGGVHNEQFF. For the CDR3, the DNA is TGTGCCAGCATACCCACAGGGGGCGTCCACAATGAGCAGTTCTTC.

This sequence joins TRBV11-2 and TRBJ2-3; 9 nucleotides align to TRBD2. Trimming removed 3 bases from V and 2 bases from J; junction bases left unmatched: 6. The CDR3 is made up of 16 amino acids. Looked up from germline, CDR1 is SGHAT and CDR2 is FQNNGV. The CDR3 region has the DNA TGTGCCAGCAGCTTCGTCCTAGCGGGGTCCACAGATACGCAGTATTTT. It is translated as CASSFVLAGSTDTQYF.

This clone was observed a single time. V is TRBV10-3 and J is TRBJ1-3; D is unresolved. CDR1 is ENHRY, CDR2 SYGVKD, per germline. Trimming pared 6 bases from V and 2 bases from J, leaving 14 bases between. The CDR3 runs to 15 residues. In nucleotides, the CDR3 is TGTGCCATCAGACGGGCGGGAGGGACTGGAAACACCATATATTTT. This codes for CAIRRAGGTGNTIYF.

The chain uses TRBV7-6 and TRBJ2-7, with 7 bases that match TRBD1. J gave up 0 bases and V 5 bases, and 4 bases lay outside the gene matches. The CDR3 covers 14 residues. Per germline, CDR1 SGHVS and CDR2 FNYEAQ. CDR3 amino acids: CASSPRDSSYEQYF. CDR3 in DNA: TGTGCCAGCAGCCCGAGGGACAGCTCCTACGAGCAGTACTTC.

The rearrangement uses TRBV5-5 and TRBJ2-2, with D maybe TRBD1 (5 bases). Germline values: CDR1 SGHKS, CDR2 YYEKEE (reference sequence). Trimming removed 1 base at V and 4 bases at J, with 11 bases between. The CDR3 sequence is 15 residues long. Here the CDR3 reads CASSLRQGATGELFF. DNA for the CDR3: TGTGCCAGCAGCTTGCGGCAGGGCGCCACCGGGGAGCTGTTTTTT.

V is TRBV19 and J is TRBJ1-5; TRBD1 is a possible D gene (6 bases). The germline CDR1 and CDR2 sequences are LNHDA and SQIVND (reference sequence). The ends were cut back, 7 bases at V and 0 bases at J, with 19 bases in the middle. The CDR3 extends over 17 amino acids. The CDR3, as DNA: TGTGCCAGTATGGGTGACAGGTCCGCCCATAGCAATCAGCCCCAGCATTTT. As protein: CASMGDRSAHSNQPQHF.

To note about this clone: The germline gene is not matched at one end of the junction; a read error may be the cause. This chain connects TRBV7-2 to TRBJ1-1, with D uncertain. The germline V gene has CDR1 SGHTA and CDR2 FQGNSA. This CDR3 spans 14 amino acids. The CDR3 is CASSPARGNSEAFF. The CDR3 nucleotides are TGTGCCAGCAGCCCCGCCCGGGGTAACAGTGAAGCTTTCTTT.

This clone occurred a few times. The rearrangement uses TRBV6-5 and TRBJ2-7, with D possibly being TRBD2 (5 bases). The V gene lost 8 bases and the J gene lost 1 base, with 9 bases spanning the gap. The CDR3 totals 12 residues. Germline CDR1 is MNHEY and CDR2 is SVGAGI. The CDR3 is CASFGRSYEQYF. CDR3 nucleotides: TGTGCCAGCTTTGGGAGATCCTACGAGCAGTACTTC.

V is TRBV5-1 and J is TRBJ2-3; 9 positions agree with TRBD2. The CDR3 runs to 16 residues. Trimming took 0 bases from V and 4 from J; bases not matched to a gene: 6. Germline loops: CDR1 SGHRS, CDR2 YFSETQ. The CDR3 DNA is TGCGCCAGCAGCTTGGGTGGCGGGAGGGGCCCAGATACGCAGTATTTT. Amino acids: CASSLGGGRGPDTQYF.

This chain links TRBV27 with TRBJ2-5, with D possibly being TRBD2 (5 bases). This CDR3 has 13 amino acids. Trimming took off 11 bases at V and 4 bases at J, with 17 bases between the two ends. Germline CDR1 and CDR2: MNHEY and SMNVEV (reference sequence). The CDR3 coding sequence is TGTGCCGGAAGGAGGAACGGAAGAGAGACCCAGTACTTC. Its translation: CAGRRNGRETQYF.

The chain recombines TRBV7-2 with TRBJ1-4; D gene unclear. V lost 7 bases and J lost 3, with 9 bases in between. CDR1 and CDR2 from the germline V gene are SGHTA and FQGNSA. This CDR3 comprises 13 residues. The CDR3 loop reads CASNREANEKLFF. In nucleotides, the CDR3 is TGTGCCAGCAATAGGGAGGCTAATGAAAAACTGTTTTTT.

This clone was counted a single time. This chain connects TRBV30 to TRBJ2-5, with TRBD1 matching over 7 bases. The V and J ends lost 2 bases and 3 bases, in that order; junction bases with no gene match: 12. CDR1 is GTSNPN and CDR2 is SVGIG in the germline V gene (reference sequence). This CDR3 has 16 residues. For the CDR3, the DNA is TGTGCCTGGAGTTCCCCCCGACAGGGCCCAAAAGAGACCCAGTACTTC. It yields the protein CAWSSPRQGPKETQYF.

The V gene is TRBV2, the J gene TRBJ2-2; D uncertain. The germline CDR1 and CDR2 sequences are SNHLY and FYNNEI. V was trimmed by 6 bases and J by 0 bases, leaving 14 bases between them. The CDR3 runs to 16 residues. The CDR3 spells CASSRSLSSNTGELFF. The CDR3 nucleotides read TGTGCCAGCAGCCGATCCCTAAGCTCGAACACCGGGGAGCTGTTTTTT. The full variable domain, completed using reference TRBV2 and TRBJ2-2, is EPEVTQTPSHQVTQMGQEVILRCVPISNHLYFYWYRQILGQKVEFLVSFYNNEISEKSEIFDDQFSVERPDGSNFTLKIRSTKLEDSAMYFCASSRSLSSNTGELFFGEGSRLTVL.